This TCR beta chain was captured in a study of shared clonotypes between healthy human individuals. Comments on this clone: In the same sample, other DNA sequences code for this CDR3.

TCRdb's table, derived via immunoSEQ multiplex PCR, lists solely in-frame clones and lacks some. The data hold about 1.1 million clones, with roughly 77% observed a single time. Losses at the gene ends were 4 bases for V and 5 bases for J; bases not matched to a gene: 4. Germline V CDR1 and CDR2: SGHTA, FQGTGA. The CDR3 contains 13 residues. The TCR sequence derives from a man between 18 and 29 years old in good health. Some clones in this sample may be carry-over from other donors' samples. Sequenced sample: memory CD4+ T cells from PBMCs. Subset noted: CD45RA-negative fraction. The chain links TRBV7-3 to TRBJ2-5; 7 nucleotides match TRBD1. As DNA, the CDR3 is TGTGCCAGCAGCTCCCGGACAGGCGAGACCCAGTACTTC. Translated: CASSSRTGETQYF.